The 23 T cell receptor beta chains presented below share a single source sample, sequenced in a study of blood T cells in healthy people across ages. A second about 7 to 11 cycle PCR used barcoded and J-beta primers. TCRdb redid the calling of the 5' RACE reads with MiXCR, one entry per CDR3 protein. The sample shows 800,000 or so distinct CDR3 sequences, approximately 25% of them seen only once. These same data were also listed under a study on T cells of mothers and their children.

Sequenced: blood. The source of these receptors is a boy aged 5-17 years in good health.

The table lists this clonotype with a few counts. The chain recombines TRBV3-1 with TRBJ2-3; D is undetermined. The CDR3 has 14 residues. Trimming removed 2 bases from V and 4 bases from J, with 10 bases in between. Looked up from germline, CDR1 is LGHDT and CDR2 is YNNKEL (reference sequence). Written as DNA, the CDR3 is TGTGCCAGCAGCCAACGGTCCCGTCCAGATACGCAGTATTTT. Translating it yields CASSQRSRPDTQYF.

The CDR3 bases are TGTGCCAGCAGCCAAGATATTGGGACTTCCTACGAGCAGTACTTC. It yields the protein CASSQDIGTSYEQYF. V usage is TRBV4-2 and J usage is TRBJ2-7, with a possible D match to TRBD2 (6 bases). CDR3 size: 15 residues. The V gene's germline CDR1 is LGHNA and CDR2 YNFKEQ. The V and J ends lost 0 bases and 1 base respectively, with 10 bases between them.

This clonotype came up a few times. The chain couples TRBV25-1 to TRBJ2-2; D uncertain. With 1 base removed from V and 1 base from J, the gap between germline ends came to 4 bases. The CDR3 runs to 14 residues. Germline CDR1 and CDR2: MGHDK and SYGVNS. This CDR3 is CASSESGNTGELFF. The CDR3 DNA sequence: TGTGCCAGCAGTGAATCTGGGAACACCGGGGAGCTGTTTTTT.

The chain has TRBV27 and TRBJ2-1; 12 bases are shared with TRBD2. The germline V gene encodes CDR1 MNHEY and CDR2 SMNVEV (reference sequence). The junction had 1 base not matched to a gene; V was cut back by 9 bases and J by 1 base. The CDR3 extends over 14 amino acids. This CDR3 is CASTSGGSYNEQFF. In nucleotides, the CDR3 is TGTGCCAGTACTAGCGGGGGGTCCTACAATGAGCAGTTCTTC.

This clonotype was observed a handful of times. This CDR3 reads CASSESPYSNQPQHF. Here the CDR3 DNA reads TGTGCCAGCAGTGAATCCCCATATAGCAATCAGCCCCAGCATTTT. The chain uses TRBV2 and TRBJ1-5; the D is unclear. CDR3 length equals 15 residues. Germline V gives CDR1 SNHLY, CDR2 FYNNEI. Trimming shortened V by 2 bases and J by 0 bases, and 8 bases separated the two germline ends.

The chain is built from TRBV29-1 and TRBJ2-7; TRBD2 agrees at 7 bases. Looked up from germline, CDR1 is SQVTM and CDR2 is ANQGSEA. The V gene end was trimmed by 5 bases and the J gene end by 5 bases; junction bases not matched to a gene: 12. This CDR3 contains 14 residues. CDR3 protein: CSVTVSGKSDEQYF. The CDR3 nucleotides are TGCAGCGTTACAGTGAGCGGGAAATCCGACGAGCAGTACTTC.

The J gene is TRBJ2-5, the V gene TRBV7-9; TRBD2 agrees at 8 bases. The J call may be wrong; the DNA end is better matched by TRBJ2-1. CDR3 length: 15 amino acids. CDR1 SEHNR and CDR2 FQNEAQ come from the germline V gene (reference sequence). CDR3 loop: CASSLGSGSTNEQFF. The CDR3 nucleotides are TGTGCCAGCAGCTTAGGGAGCGGGAGTACTAATGAGCAGTTCTTC.

This clonotype was picked up a small number of times. An end of the junction differs from the germline gene, which may be a read error. V usage is TRBV7-9 and J usage is TRBJ2-3, with 7 bases aligning to TRBD2. Germline loops: CDR1 SEHNR, CDR2 FQNEAQ (reference sequence). The CDR3 has 15 residues. CDR3 in DNA: TGCGCCAGCAGCTTAGGGCGGGGGAAGACAGATACGCAGTATTTT. Its translation is CASSLGRGKTDTQYF.

This clonotype came up a few times. V gene TRBV13 combines with J gene TRBJ1-2; tentatively, D is TRBD1 (5 bases). Germline V gene data show CDR1 as PRHDT and CDR2 as FYEKMQ (reference sequence). The V gene lost 5 bases and the J gene lost 8 bases, with 21 bases spanning the gap. CDR3 length equals 15 residues. The CDR3 nucleotides read TGTGCCAGCAGCCGATATGGCAGGGTTTTTGAAGGCTACACCTTC. Amino acid sequence: CASSRYGRVFEGYTF.

This clonotype was detected only a few times. The chain is built from TRBV28 and TRBJ2-7; D is perhaps TRBD1 (8 bases). Germline values: CDR1 MDHEN, CDR2 SYDVKM. The CDR3 contains 14 residues. V lost 7 bases to trimming and J lost 3 bases, with 16 bases between them. In DNA, the CDR3 is TGTGCCAGCACCAAGGACAGGGAGGGCTACGAGCAGTACTTC. It encodes CASTKDREGYEQYF.

This clonotype was found a few times. The V call is TRBV6-2 or TRBV6-3, the J call TRBJ2-5; D is undetermined. The ends were cut back, 1 base at V and 1 base at J, with 7 bases in the middle. The CDR3 is 14 residues long. Germline assignment: CDR1 MNHEY and CDR2 SVGEGT. The CDR3 nucleotides are TGTGCCAGCAGTTACTTCACGGTCCAAGAGACCCAGTACTTC. Translation gives CASSYFTVQETQYF.

With regard to this clonotype: One junction end disagrees with the germline gene, perhaps due to a read error. J is TRBJ2-7 and V is TRBV5-1; no clear D. Per germline, CDR1 SGHRS and CDR2 YFSETQ. There are 12 residues in the CDR3. CDR3 sequence reads: CASSLDWHEQCF. CDR3 in DNA: TGCGCCAGCAGCTTGGATTGGCACGAGCAGTGCTTC.

The chain links TRBV2 to TRBJ2-7, with D unresolved. With the DNA end fitting TRBJ2-1 better, the J assignment may be wrong. The germline CDR1 and CDR2 sequences are SNHLY and FYNNEI. The CDR3 has 12 amino acids. The CDR3 sequence: CASRLLGNEQFF. DNA for the CDR3: TGTGCCAGCAGGCTTCTAGGGAATGAGCAGTTCTTC.

Only a few counts were recorded for this clonotype. The chain couples TRBV7-9 to TRBJ1-3; no firm D call. The CDR3 is made up of 17 amino acids. The ends were cut back, 1 base at V and 4 bases at J, with 17 bases in the middle. Germline V CDR1 and CDR2: SEHNR, FQNEAQ (reference sequence). The CDR3 DNA sequence: TGTGCCAGCAGCTTAGAGGATCCAGGCTTATCCGGAAACACCATATATTTT. Translation: CASSLEDPGLSGNTIYF.

This clonotype appeared a few times. This chain connects TRBV20-1 to TRBJ2-1; the D is unclear. The germline V gene has CDR1 DFQATT and CDR2 SNEGSKA (reference sequence). This CDR3 has 14 amino acids. Trimming removed 8 bases at V and 4 bases at J, with 18 bases between. The CDR3 reads CSIEELGFYNEQFF. As DNA, the CDR3 is TGCAGTATCGAAGAATTGGGTTTTTACAATGAGCAGTTCTTC.

This clonotype was counted a few times. This rearrangement joins TRBV5-1 to TRBJ1-1, with D uncertain. The germline gives CDR1 SGHRS, CDR2 YFSETQ. The CDR3 sequence is 14 residues long. V was clipped by 3 bases and J by 0 bases, with 9 bases between them. In DNA form, the CDR3 reads TGCGCCAGCAGCTCAAAAGTCCTGAACACTGAAGCTTTCTTT. As protein: CASSSKVLNTEAFF.

This clonotype was counted between two and nine times. The V and J genes are TRBV5-1 and TRBJ1-4, with TRBD1 identical over 9 bases. From germline, CDR1 is SGHRS and CDR2 YFSETQ. V lost 1 base to trimming and J lost 6 bases; unmatched junction nucleotides: 4. The CDR3 runs 15 residues. CDR3 bases: TGCGCCAGCAGCTTGAGTAGGACAGGGGATGAAAAACTGTTTTTT. As protein: CASSLSRTGDEKLFF.

The chain is built from TRBV28 and TRBJ1-5; the D is unclear. Trimming stripped 3 bases from V and 7 bases from J, with 10 bases between. Looked up from germline, CDR1 is MDHEN and CDR2 is SYDVKM. The CDR3 has 13 amino acids. The CDR3 spells CASSFGIGQPQHF. As DNA, the CDR3 is TGTGCCAGCAGTTTCGGCATCGGGCAGCCCCAGCATTTT.

This clonotype was seen a handful of times. V gene TRBV4-1 combines with J gene TRBJ2-5, with 11 bases aligning to TRBD2. Germline V gene sequence: CDR1 MGHRA, CDR2 YSYEKL. Trimming removed 0 bases from V and 1 base from J; junction bases left unmatched: 4. The CDR3 spans 17 residues. For the CDR3, the DNA is TGCGCCAGCAGCCAAGAACCTAGCGGGAGGCCCCAAGAGACCCAGTACTTC. This translates into CASSQEPSGRPQETQYF.

This clonotype has just a few counts. J is TRBJ2-3 and V is TRBV3-1; D is possibly TRBD1 or TRBD2 (6 bases each). V dropped 1 base and J dropped 2 bases, with 13 bases sitting between them. The CDR3 runs 16 residues. Germline V lookup: CDR1 LGHDT, CDR2 YNNKEL (reference sequence). CDR3 sequence (DNA): TGTGCCAGCAGCCAAGTTCGGGGGCCGTCCACAGATACGCAGTATTTT. This translates into CASSQVRGPSTDTQYF.

The J gene is TRBJ2-3, the V gene TRBV5-1; D is ambiguous. V gave up 3 bases and J gave up 4 bases, with 15 bases separating them. This CDR3 contains 15 residues. Germline V gene lookup returns CDR1 SGHRS and CDR2 YFSETQ. CDR3 loop: CASSSEGQSADTQYF. The CDR3 DNA reads as TGCGCCAGCAGCTCGGAAGGCCAGTCGGCAGATACGCAGTATTTT.

V and J are TRBV29-1 and TRBJ1-1; D remains ambiguous. Germline values: CDR1 SQVTM, CDR2 ANQGSEA. The CDR3 covers 12 residues. V dropped 7 bases and J dropped 1 base, with 10 bases sitting between them. Here the CDR3 reads CSAAVGNTEAFF. The CDR3 DNA reads as TGCAGCGCCGCAGTGGGGAACACTGAAGCTTTCTTT.

The chain employs TRBV4-3 and TRBJ2-5, with 10 bases matching TRBD2. This CDR3 comprises 16 residues. CDR1 is LGHNA, CDR2 YSLEER, per germline. Trimming removed 2 bases from V and 5 bases from J; junction bases left unmatched: 8. The DNA for the CDR3 is TGCGCCAGCAGCCAAAGAGGCCTAGCGGGAGACGAGACCCAGTACTTC. Its protein is CASSQRGLAGDETQYF.